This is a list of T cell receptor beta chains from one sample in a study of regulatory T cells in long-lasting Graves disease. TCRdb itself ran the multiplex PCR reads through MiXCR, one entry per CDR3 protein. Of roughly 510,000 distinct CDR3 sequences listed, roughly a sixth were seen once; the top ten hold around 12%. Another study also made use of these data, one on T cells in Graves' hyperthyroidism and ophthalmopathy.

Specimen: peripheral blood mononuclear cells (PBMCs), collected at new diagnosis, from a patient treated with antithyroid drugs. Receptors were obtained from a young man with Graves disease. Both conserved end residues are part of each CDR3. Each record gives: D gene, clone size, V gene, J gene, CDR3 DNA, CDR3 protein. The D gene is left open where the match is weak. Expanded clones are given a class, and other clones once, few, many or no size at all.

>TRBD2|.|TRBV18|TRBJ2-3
TGTGCCAGCTCACCAGGCCTAGCGGGAGCTTCGGCAGATACGCAGTATTTT
CASSPGLAGASADTQYF
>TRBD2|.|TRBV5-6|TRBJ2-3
TGTGCCAGCAGCTTGGTTTTCATAGGACTAGTGGCTTCGGATACGCAGTATTTT
CASSLVFIGLVASDTQYF
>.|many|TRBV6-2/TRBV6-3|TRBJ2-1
TGTGCCAGCAGCCAGGGGTCGGGGTTCTCCTACAATGAGCAGTTCTTC
CASSQGSGFSYNEQFF
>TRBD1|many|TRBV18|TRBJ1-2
TGTGCCAGCTCTCCGGGACAGTCCCGGGCCGGCTACACCTTC
CASSPGQSRAGYTF
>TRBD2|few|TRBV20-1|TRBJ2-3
TGCAGTGCCCCTATAGCGGGAGATAGCACAGATACGCAGTATTTT
CSAPIAGDSTDTQYF
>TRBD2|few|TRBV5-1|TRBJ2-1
TGCGCCAGCAGCTTGAAGCGGGAGAATGAGCAGTTCTTC
CASSLKRENEQFF
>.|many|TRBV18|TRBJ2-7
TGTGCCAGCTCACCACCGGTGGGGGCCCACGAGCAGTACTTC
CASSPPVGAHEQYF
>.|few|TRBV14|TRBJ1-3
TGTGCCAGCAGCCAAGTGGATAGGAATGGAAACACCATATATTTT
CASSQVDRNGNTIYF
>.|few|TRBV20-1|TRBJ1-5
TGCAGTGCTCCCGCCGTAGTCTCAGGGCAGCCCCAGCATTTT
CSAPAVVSGQPQHF
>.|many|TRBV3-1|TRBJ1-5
TGTGCCAGCAGCCAAACAGGGAGAGATCAGCCCCAGCATTTT
CASSQTGRDQPQHF
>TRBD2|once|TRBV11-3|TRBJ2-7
TGTGCCAGCAGCCGCGTACTAGCGAGAATGTACGAGCAGTACTTC
CASSRVLARMYEQYF
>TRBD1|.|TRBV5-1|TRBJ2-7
TGCGCCAGCAGCACGGGACAGGGGCCCTACGAGCAGTACTTC
CASSTGQGPYEQYF
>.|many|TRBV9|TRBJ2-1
TGTGCCAGCAGCAAGAGCGGTTACTACAATGAGCAGTTCTTC
CASSKSGYYNEQFF
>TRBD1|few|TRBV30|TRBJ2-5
TGTGCCTGGAGTTATACAGGGGGCTGGGAAGAGACCCAGTACTTC
CAWSYTGGWEETQYF
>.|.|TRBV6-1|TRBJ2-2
TGTGCCAGCAGTGGGTACAGGGTGAACACCGGGGAGCTGTTTTTT
CASSGYRVNTGELFF
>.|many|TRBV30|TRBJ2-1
TGTGCCTGGAGTGTCGCGTACAATGAGCAGTTCTTC
CAWSVAYNEQFF
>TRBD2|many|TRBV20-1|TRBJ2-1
TGCAGTGCTTGGACTAGCGGGAGGGCGATGGGGTCCTACAATGAGCAGTTCTTC
CSAWTSGRAMGSYNEQFF
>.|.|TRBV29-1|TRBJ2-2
TGCAGCGTTGAAGGGCAGGGGAGCAGGGAGCTGTTTTTT
CSVEGQGSRELFF
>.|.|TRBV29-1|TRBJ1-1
TGCAGCGTTGAAGGACAAGCCCCTGAAACTTTCTTT
CSVEGQAPETFF
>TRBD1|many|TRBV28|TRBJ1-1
TGTGCCAGCAGTACAGGGGGAGGCACTGAAGCTTTCTTT
CASSTGGGTEAFF